This T cell receptor beta chain was sequenced in a study of human T cells and chemical hapten exposure. The CDR3 contains 13 residues. Trimming took 2 bases from V and 8 from J, leaving 9 bases between them. CDR1 is MNHEY, CDR2 SVGAGI, per germline. Time point here: pre-sensitization, week 0. Noted treatment: therapeutic diphenylcyclopropenone sensitization with weekly scalp DPC. TCRdb used MiXCR to reprocess the RACE reads, holding one entry per CDR3 protein. The data contain fewer than 60,000 distinct CDR3 sequences, roughly 10% of them singletons. The clonotype was recovered from a woman in her 40s with alopecia areata. Some clones in this sample may be carry-over from other donors' samples. The starting material was whole blood, obtained in connection with sensitization to the hapten diphenylcyclopropenone (DPC). This chain uses TRBV6-5 with TRBJ1-4; D is unresolved. CDR3 bases: TGTGCCAGCAGTTACGGGCAGAGAGAAAAACTGTTTTTT. Translating it yields CASSYGQREKLFF.